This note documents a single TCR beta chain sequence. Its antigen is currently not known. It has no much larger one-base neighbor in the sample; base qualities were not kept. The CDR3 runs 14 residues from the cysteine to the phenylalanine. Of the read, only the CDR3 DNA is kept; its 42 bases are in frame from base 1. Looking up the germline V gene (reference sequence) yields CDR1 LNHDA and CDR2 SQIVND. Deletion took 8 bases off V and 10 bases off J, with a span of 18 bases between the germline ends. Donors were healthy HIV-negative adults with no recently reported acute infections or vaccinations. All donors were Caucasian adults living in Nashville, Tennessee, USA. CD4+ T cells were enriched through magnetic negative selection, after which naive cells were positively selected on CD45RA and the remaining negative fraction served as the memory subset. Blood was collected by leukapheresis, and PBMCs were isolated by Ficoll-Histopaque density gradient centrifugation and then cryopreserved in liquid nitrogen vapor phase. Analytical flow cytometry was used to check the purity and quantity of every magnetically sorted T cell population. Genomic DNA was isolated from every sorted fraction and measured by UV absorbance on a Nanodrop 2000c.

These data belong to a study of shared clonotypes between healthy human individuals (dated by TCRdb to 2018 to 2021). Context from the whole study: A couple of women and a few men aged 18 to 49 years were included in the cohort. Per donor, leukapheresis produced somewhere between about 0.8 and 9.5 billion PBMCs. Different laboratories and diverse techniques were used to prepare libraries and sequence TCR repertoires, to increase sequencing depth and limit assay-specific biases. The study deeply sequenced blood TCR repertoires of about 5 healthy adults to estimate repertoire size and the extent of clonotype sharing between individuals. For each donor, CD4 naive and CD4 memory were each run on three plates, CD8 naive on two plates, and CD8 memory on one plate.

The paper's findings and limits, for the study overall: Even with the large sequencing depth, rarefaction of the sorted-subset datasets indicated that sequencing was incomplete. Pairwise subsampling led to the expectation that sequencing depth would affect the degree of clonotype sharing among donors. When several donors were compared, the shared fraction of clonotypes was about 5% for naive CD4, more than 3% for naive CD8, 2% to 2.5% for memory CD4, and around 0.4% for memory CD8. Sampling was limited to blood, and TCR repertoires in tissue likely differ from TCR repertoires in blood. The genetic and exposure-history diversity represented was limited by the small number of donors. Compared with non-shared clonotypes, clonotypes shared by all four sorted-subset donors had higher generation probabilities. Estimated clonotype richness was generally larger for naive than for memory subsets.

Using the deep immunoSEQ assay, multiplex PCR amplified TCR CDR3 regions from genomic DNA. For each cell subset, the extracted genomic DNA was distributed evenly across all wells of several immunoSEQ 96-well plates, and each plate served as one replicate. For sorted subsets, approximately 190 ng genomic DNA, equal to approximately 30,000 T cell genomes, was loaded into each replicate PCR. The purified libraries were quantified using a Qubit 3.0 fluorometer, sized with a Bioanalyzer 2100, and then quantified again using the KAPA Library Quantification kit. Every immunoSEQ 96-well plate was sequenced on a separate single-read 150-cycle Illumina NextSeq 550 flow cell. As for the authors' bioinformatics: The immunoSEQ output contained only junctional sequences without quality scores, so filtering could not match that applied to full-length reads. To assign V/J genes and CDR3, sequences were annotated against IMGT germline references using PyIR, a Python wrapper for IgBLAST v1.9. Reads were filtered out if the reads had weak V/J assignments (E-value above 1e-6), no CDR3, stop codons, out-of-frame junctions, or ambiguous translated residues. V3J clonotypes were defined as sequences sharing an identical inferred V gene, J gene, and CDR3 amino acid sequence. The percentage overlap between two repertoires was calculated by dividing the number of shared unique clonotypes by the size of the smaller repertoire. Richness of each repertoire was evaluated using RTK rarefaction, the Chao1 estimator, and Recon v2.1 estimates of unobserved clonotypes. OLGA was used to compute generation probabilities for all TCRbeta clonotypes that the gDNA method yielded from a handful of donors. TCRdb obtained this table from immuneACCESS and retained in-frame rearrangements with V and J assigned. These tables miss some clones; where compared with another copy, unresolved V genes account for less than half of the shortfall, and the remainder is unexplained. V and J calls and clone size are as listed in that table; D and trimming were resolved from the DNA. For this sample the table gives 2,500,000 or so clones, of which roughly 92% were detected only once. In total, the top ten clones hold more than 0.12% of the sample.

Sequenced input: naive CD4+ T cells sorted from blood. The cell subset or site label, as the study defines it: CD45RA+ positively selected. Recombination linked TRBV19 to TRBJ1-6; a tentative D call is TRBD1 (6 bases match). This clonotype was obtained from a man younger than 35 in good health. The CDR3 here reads CASGNLPGASPLHF. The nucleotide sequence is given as TGTGCCAGTGGCAATCTTCCAGGGGCATCACCCCTCCACTTT.